A selection of T cell receptor beta chains follows, all from one sample in a study of blood T cell repertoires in COVID-19. Repertoires were generated with immunoSEQ multiplex PCR, while TCRdb's copy carries only in-frame clones and drops some. The sample comprises over 150,000 clones, about three quarters of which are singletons, and roughly 28% rests with the top ten. Sequenced sample: peripheral blood. The source of these receptors is a woman between 70 and 85 years old with acute or convalescent COVID-19. Each CDR3 is given with its conserved first and last residue. D genes are given only for firm matches. Size is omitted from some rows. Given values are once, few, many or a class for expanded clones.

d_gene	abundance	j_gene	v_gene	CDR3aa	CDR3nt
TRBD1	.	TRBJ2-4	TRBV19	CASRATGPGSNIQYF	TGTGCCAGTAGGGCGACAGGGCCAGGGTCGAACATTCAGTACTTC
TRBD1	.	TRBJ1-5	TRBV5-3	CARSLSRGHGQPQHF	TGTGCCAGAAGCTTGTCCAGGGGGCACGGTCAGCCCCAGCATTTT
TRBD2	.	TRBJ2-3	TRBV7-3	CASSLMPGTSGYTQYF	TGTGCCAGCAGCTTAATGCCCGGGACTAGCGGGTATACGCAGTATTTT
.	.	TRBJ1-2	TRBV12-5	CASASGVFYGYTF	TGTGCTAGTGCTTCAGGGGTTTTCTATGGCTACACCTTC
TRBD1	.	TRBJ1-1	TRBV2	CASSGGQVNTEAFF	TGTGCCAGCAGTGGTGGACAGGTGAACACTGAAGCTTTCTTT
TRBD2	few	TRBJ2-1	TRBV6-2/TRBV6-3	CASSYSGGRADNEQFF	TGTGCCAGCAGTTACTCTGGCGGGAGGGCGGACAATGAGCAGTTCTTC
.	.	TRBJ1-5	TRBV2	CASSRIQGNQPQHF	TGTGCCAGCAGCCGGATCCAGGGAAATCAGCCCCAGCATTTT
.	.	TRBJ2-5	TRBV12-5	CASGLTGRETQYF	TGTGCTAGTGGTTTGACAGGACGAGAGACCCAGTACTTC
TRBD2	.	TRBJ2-1	TRBV2	CASSVQRGGHNEQFF	TGTGCCAGCAGTGTTCAGCGGGGGGGGCACAATGAGCAGTTCTTC
.	.	TRBJ1-2	TRBV6-1	CASSERVYGYTF	TGTGCCAGCAGTGAACGTGTCTATGGCTACACCTTC
TRBD1	.	TRBJ1-4	TRBV7-8	CASSLGQGPRDEKLFF	TGTGCCAGCAGCTTAGGACAGGGGCCAAGGGATGAAAAACTGTTTTTT
TRBD1	.	TRBJ2-7	TRBV27	CASSQKSVVRGPSYEQYF	TGTGCCAGCAGTCAAAAGAGCGTGGTCAGGGGGCCCTCCTACGAGCAGTACTTC
TRBD1	.	TRBJ2-1	TRBV7-3	CASSPGTGSNEQFF	TGTGCCAGCAGCCCCGGGACAGGGTCCAATGAGCAGTTCTTC
TRBD2	.	TRBJ2-5	TRBV5-1	CASSLVAGDGETQYF	TGCGCCAGCAGCTTGGTGGCGGGAGACGGGGAGACCCAGTACTTC
.	.	TRBJ2-5	TRBV6-6	CASSYGSGFQETQYF	TGTGCCAGCAGTTACGGGAGCGGATTCCAAGAGACCCAGTACTTC
TRBD2	.	TRBJ2-1	TRBV7-8	CASSLMGGTSGVNEQFF	TGTGCCAGCAGCTTAATGGGGGGGACTAGCGGGGTCAATGAGCAGTTCTTC
.	.	TRBJ2-4	TRBV2	CASSEISVPPKNIQYF	TGTGCCAGCAGTGAAATTAGCGTTCCCCCCAAAAACATTCAGTACTTC
.	once	TRBJ2-1	TRBV6-5	CASTAVRGRYNEQFF	TGTGCCAGCACGGCGGTACGCGGTCGGTACAATGAGCAGTTCTTC
TRBD1	.	TRBJ2-3	TRBV20-1	CSASKGQGFLDTQYF	TGCAGTGCTAGTAAAGGACAGGGGTTTTTGGATACGCAGTATTTT
TRBD1	few	TRBJ1-6	TRBV27	CASSDRGPDDSPLHF	TGTGCCAGCAGTGACAGGGGGCCGGATGATTCACCCCTCCACTTT
TRBD1	.	TRBJ1-3	TRBV6-5	CATHRGVNSGNTIYF	TGTGCCACCCACAGGGGTGTCAACTCTGGAAACACCATATATTTT
.	.	TRBJ1-3	TRBV5-6	CASSLDSFSGNTIYF	TGTGCCAGCAGCTTGGACAGCTTCTCTGGAAACACCATATATTTT
TRBD1	.	TRBJ2-7	TRBV6-5	CASNRGGAQVEQYF	TGTGCCAGCAATAGAGGGGGCGCGCAGGTCGAGCAGTACTTC
.	.	TRBJ1-5	TRBV6-5	CASSYGGGQPQHF	TGTGCCAGCAGTTATGGGGGCGGGCAGCCCCAGCATTTT